This TCR beta chain was profiled in a study of blood T cell repertoires in COVID-19. Study-level information: Nucleic acid was either cDNA or gDNA, and it came from T cells, B-cell-depleted T cells, or PBMCs.

Participants were aged roughly 18 to 89 years from about two dozen US areas. Recovered Cohort 3 donors showed two negative PCRs, clearance, or symptom resolution. As originally analysed: Scientists estimated how many nucleated cells there were by amplifying reference gene primers. Using immunoSEQ multiplex PCR, the repertoire was profiled, and TCRdb retains in-frame clones only, with some absent. V, J and clone size derive from that table, while D and trimming were established from the DNA sequence. The sample holds hundreds of thousands of clones; roughly 88% are singletons and the top ten take around 2.1%. CDR1 SGHRS and CDR2 YFSETQ come from the germline V gene. This CDR3 contains 15 residues. V lost 2 bases and J lost 0; bases outside the gene matches: 3.

The rearrangement joins TRBV5-1 to TRBJ2-3, with TRBD2 matching over 7 bases. Sequenced sample: PBMCs or T cells enriched from blood (not recorded which). The sequence was obtained from a woman aged 45-65 years who had recovered from COVID-19. The CDR3 loop reads CASSFGGSSTDTQYF. The CDR3, as DNA: TGCGCCAGCAGCTTCGGCGGGAGTAGCACAGATACGCAGTATTTT.